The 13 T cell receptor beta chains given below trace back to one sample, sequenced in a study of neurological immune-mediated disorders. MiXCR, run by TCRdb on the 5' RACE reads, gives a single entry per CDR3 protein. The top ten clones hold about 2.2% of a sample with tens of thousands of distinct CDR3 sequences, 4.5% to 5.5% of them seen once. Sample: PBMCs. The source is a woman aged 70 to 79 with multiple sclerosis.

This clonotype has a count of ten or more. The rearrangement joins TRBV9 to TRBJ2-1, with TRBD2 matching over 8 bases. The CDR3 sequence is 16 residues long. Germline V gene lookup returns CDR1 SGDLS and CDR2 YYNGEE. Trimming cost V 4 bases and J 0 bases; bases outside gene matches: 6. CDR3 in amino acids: CASSPTGGGSYNEQFF. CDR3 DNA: TGTGCCAGCAGCCCCACCGGGGGGGGCTCCTACAATGAGCAGTTCTTC.

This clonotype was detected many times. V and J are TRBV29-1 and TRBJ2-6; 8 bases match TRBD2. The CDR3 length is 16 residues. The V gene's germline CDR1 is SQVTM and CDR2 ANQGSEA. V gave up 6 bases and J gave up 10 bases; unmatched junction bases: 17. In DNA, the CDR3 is TGCAGCGTGGGGACATGGGAATCCGGGACTAGGAACGTCCTGACTTTC. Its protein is CSVGTWESGTRNVLTF.

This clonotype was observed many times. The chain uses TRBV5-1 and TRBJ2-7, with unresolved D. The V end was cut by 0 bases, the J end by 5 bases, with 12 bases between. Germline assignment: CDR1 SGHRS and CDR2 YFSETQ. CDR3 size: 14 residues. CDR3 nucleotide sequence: TGCGCCAGCAGCTTGGAGGCCTCCGGTCACGAGCAGTACTTC. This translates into CASSLEASGHEQYF.

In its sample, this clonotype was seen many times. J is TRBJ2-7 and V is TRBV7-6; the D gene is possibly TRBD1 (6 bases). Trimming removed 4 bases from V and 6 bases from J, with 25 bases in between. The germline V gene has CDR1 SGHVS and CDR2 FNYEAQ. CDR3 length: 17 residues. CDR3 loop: CASSSHRDRTRTSEQYF. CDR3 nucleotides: TGTGCCAGCAGCTCCCACAGGGATCGAACTAGAACAAGCGAGCAGTACTTC.

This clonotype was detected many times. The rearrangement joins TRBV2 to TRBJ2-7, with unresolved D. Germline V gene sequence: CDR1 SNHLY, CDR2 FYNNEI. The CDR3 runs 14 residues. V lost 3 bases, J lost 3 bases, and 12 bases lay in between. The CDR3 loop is CASSDGRSYYEQYF. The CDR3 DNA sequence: TGTGCCAGCAGTGACGGACGGAGTTACTACGAGCAGTACTTC.

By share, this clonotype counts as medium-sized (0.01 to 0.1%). The CDR3 protein is CSAETGDDLYEQYF. CDR3 nucleotides: TGCAGTGCGGAGACAGGGGATGACCTCTACGAGCAGTACTTC. The V and J genes are TRBV20-1 and TRBJ2-7; 8 bases agree with TRBD1. The CDR3 is 14 residues long. J lost 3 bases, V lost 6 bases, and 10 bases had no gene match. The V gene's germline CDR1 is DFQATT and CDR2 SNEGSKA (reference sequence).

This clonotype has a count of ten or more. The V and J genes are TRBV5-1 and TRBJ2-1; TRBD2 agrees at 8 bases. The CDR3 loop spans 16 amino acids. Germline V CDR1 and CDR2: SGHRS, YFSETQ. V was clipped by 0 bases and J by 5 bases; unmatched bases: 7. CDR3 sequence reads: CASSLVAGGVNNEQFF. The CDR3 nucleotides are TGCGCCAGCAGCTTGGTGGCGGGAGGCGTCAACAATGAGCAGTTCTTC.

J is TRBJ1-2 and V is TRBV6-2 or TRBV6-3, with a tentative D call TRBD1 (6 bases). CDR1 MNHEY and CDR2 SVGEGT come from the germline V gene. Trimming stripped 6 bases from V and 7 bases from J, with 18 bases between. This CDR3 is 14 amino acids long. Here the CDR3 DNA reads TGTGCCAGCAGCGATACCCAGGGGAGTCGTGGCTACACCTTC. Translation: CASSDTQGSRGYTF.

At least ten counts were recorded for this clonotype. CDR3 nucleotides: TGTGCCAGCCTGGCAGGGGGCAGTACAGATACGCAGTATTTT. This codes for CASLAGGSTDTQYF. The chain links TRBV7-9 to TRBJ2-3; 8 nucleotides align to TRBD1. The V segment lost 8 bases and the J segment 3 bases; nucleotides outside the gene matches: 7. From germline, CDR1 is SEHNR and CDR2 FQNEAQ (reference sequence). The CDR3 has 14 residues.

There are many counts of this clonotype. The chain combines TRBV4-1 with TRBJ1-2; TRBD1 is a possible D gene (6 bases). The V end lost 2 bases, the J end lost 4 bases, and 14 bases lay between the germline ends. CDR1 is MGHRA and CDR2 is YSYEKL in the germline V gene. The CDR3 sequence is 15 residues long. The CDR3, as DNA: TGCGCCAGCAGCCAAAATGACAGGTTTACCTATGGCTACACCTTC. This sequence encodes CASSQNDRFTYGYTF.

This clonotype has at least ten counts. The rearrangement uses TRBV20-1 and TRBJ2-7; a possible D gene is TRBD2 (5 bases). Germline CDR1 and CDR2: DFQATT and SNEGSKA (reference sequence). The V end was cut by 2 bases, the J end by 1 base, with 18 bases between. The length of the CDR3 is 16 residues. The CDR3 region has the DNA TGCAGTGCTAGACCACCGGGAAGGAGCCATTCCTACGAGCAGTACTTC. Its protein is CSARPPGRSHSYEQYF.

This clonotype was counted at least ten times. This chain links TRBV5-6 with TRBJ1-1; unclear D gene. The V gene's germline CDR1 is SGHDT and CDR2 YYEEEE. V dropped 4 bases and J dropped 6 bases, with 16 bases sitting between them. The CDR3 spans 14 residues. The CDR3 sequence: CASSHRTRGPEAFF. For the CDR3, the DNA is TGTGCCAGCAGCCACCGGACCAGAGGCCCTGAAGCTTTCTTT. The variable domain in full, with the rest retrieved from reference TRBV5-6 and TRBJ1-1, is DAGVTQSPTHLIKTRGQQVTLRCSPKSGHDTVSWYQQALGQGPQFIFQYYEEEERQRGNFPDRFSGHQFPNYSSELNVNALLLGDSALYLCASSHRTRGPEAFFGQGTRLTVV.

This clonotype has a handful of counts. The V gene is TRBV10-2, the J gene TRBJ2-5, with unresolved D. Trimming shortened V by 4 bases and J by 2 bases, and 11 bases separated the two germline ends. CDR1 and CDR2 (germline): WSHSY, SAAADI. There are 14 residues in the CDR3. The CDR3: CASSGGPGQETQYF. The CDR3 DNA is TGCGCCAGCAGTGGGGGTCCAGGACAAGAGACCCAGTACTTC.